This TCR beta chain was observed in a study of regulatory T cells in long-lasting Graves disease. Whole-study findings and limits: Between persistent patients, more than 2,500 public clonotypes were shared, exceeding the 900 to 1,000 shared between new patients. The TCR repertoire of persistent Graves' patients was less diverse than that of newly diagnosed ones.

iRepertoire HTBI primers and Arm-PCR of CDR3 regions built TCR beta libraries. TCRdb processed the multiplex PCR reads anew with MiXCR; each CDR3 protein has one entry. The table shows over 350,000 distinct CDR3 sequences, with approximately 15% occurring only once. The CDR3 length is 15 residues. The germline V gene has CDR1 SGHRS and CDR2 YFSETQ. Stated time point: newly diagnosed GD, antithyroid drugs for less than 3 months. The TCR library was made from RNA extracted from PBMCs. Doctors identified Graves' disease using the American Thyroid Association guidelines. Worth noting for this clonotype: Its antigen is still unknown. This sequence is one base from a far larger clone and is likely a read error.

The same specimen was also included in a second study, on T cells in Graves' hyperthyroidism and ophthalmopathy.

Sample: peripheral blood mononuclear cells (PBMCs), taken at new diagnosis, from a patient treated with antithyroid drugs. V gene TRBV5-1 combines with J gene TRBJ2-7; no definite D call. The clonotype originates from a woman aged 45-65 years with Graves disease. CDR3 in DNA: TGTGCCAGCAGCTTTGAACCGAGCTCCTACAATGAGCAGTACTTC. It is translated as CASSFEPSSYNEQYF.